The clone carrying this T cell receptor beta chain has ten or more counts. These data belong to a study of T-cell reconstitution after alpha-beta-depleted transplantation in children. Unique molecular identifiers were incorporated during preparation of the TCRbeta library. One entry per CDR3 protein results from TCRdb running MiXCR on the PCR reads. The sample has approximately 210,000 distinct CDR3 sequences, about 14% seen once. This receptor was obtained from a human donor who donated a stem cell graft to a child with acute lymphoblastic leukemia. The material sequenced was PBMCs from the stem cell graft donor, taken from the stem cell graft.

CDR3 coding DNA: TGTGCCAGCAGTGCTGTACAGGGAGCTGAAGCTTTCTTT. It codes for CASSAVQGAEAFF. The rearrangement links TRBV6-1 to TRBJ1-1, with TRBD1 as a possible D gene (6 bases). Trimming left V 4 bases short and J 6 bases short, with 12 bases between. The CDR3 sequence is 13 residues long. Germline V CDR1 and CDR2: MNHNS, SASEGT.